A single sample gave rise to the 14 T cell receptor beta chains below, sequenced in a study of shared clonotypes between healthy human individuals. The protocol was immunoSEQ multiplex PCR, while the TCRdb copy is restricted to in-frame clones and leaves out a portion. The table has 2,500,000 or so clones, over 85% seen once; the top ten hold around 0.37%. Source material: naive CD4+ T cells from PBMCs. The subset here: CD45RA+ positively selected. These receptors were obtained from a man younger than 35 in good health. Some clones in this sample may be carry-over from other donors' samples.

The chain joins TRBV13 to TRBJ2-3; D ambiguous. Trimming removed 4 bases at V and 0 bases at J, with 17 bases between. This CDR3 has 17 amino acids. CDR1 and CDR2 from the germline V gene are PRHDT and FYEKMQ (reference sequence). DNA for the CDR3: TGTGCCAGCAGCTCCACCGCCCGGAAGACTAGCACAGATACGCAGTATTTT. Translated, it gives CASSSTARKTSTDTQYF.

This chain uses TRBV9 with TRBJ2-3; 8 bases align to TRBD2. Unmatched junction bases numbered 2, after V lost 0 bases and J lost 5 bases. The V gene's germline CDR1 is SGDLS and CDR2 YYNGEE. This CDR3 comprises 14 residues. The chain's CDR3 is CASSVAGREDTQYF. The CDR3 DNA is TGTGCCAGCAGCGTAGCCGGGAGGGAAGATACGCAGTATTTT.

For the CDR3, the DNA is TGTGCCAGCAGCCTGGGACGGCTAGGGCCTAGCACAGATACGCAGTATTTT. This translates into CASSLGRLGPSTDTQYF. V usage is TRBV28 and J usage is TRBJ2-3; tentatively, D is TRBD1 or TRBD2 (5 bases each). The length of the CDR3 is 17 residues. From germline, CDR1 is MDHEN and CDR2 SYDVKM. V was clipped by 6 bases and J by 0 bases, with 19 bases between them.

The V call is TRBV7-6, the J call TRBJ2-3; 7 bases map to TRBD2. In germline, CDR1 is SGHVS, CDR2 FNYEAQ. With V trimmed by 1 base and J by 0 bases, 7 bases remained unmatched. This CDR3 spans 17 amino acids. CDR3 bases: TGTGCCAGCAGCTTAGTGGGGGGGTGGTTGAGCACAGATACGCAGTATTTT. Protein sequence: CASSLVGGWLSTDTQYF.

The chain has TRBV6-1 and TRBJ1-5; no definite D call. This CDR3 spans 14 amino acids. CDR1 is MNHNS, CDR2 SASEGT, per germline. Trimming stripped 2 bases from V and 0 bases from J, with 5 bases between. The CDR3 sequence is CASSELFSNQPQHF. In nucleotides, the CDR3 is TGTGCCAGCAGTGAATTGTTTAGCAATCAGCCCCAGCATTTT.

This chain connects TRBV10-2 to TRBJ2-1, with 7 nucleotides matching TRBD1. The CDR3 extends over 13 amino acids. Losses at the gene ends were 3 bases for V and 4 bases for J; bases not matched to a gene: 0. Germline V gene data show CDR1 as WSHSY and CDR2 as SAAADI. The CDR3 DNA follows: TGCGCCAGCAGTGACAGGGGGTACAATGAGCAGTTCTTC. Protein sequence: CASSDRGYNEQFF.

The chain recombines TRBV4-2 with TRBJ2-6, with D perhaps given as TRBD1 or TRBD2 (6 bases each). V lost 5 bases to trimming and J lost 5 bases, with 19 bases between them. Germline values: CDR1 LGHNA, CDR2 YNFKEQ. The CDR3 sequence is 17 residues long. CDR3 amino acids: CASSSWGRGGRANVLTF. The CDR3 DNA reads TGTGCCAGCAGCTCCTGGGGGCGGGGAGGAAGGGCCAACGTCCTGACTTTC.

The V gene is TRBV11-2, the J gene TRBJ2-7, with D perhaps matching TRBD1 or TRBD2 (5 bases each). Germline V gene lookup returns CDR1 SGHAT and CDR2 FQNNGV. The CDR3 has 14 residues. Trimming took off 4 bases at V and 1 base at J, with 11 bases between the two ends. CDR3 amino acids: CASSSTGLSYEQYF. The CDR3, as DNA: TGTGCCAGCAGCTCCACGGGGCTTTCCTACGAGCAGTACTTC. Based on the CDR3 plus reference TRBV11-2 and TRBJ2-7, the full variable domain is EAGVAQSPRYKIIEKRQSVAFWCNPISGHATLYWYQQILGQGPKLLIQFQNNGVVDDSQLPKDRFSAERLKGVDSTLKIQPAKLEDSAVYLCASSSTGLSYEQYFGPGTRLTVT.

CDR3 residues: CASKKGQAPDYGYTF. The CDR3 coding sequence is TGTGCCAGCAAGAAAGGACAGGCGCCCGACTATGGCTACACCTTC. This chain links TRBV6-1 with TRBJ1-2; 7 nucleotides match TRBD1. From germline, CDR1 is MNHNS and CDR2 SASEGT. V trimming: 7 bases; J trimming: 3 bases; junction bases outside the gene matches: 11. The CDR3 is made up of 15 amino acids.

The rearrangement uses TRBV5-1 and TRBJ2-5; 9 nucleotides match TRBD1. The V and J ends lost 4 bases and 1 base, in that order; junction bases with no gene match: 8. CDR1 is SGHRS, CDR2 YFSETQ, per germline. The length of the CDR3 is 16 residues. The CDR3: CASSGGTGRGQETQYF. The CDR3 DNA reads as TGCGCCAGCAGCGGGGGGACAGGGAGGGGCCAAGAGACCCAGTACTTC. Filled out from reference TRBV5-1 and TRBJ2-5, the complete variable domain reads KAGVTQTPRYLIKTRGQQVTLSCSPISGHRSVSWYQQTPGQGLQFLFEYFSETQRNKGNFPGRFSGRQFSNSRSEMNVSTLELGDSALYLCASSGGTGRGQETQYFGPGTRLLVL.

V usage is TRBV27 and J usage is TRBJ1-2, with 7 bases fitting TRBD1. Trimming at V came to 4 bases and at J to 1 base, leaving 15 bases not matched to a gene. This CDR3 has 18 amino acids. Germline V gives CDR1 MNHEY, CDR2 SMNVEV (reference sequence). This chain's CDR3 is CASSSLTLGRGDNYGYTF. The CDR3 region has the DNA TGTGCCAGCAGTTCACTAACCCTGGGCAGGGGGGATAACTATGGCTACACCTTC.

The DNA for the CDR3 is TGTGCCAGCAGTTTAACACCGGGACCCGGAAACACCATATATTTT. Its protein product is CASSLTPGPGNTIYF. The chain employs TRBV27 and TRBJ1-3; TRBD1 is a possible D gene (5 bases). The CDR3 runs 15 residues. The V gene lost 2 bases and the J gene lost 4 bases, with 12 bases spanning the gap. Germline CDR1 MNHEY, CDR2 SMNVEV (reference sequence).

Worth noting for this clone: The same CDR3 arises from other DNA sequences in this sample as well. This CDR3 is CASSRGPNEKLFF. Here the CDR3 DNA reads TGTGCCAGCAGCCGAGGTCCTAATGAAAAACTGTTTTTT. The chain is built from TRBV7-8 and TRBJ1-4; no definite D call. From germline, CDR1 is SGHVS and CDR2 FQNEAQ. The V gene lost 5 bases and the J gene lost 3 bases, with 7 bases spanning the gap. This CDR3 comprises 13 residues.

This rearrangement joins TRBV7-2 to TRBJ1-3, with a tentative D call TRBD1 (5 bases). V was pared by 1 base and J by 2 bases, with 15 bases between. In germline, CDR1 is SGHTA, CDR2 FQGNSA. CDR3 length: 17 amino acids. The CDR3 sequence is CASSLVSLLGPGNTIYF. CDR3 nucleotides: TGTGCCAGCAGCTTAGTAAGCCTCCTGGGGCCTGGAAACACCATATATTTT. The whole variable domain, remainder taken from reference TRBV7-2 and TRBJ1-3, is GAGVSQSPSNKVTEKGKDVELRCDPISGHTALYWYRQSLGQGLEFLIYFQGNSAPDKSGLPSDRFSAERTGGSVSTLTIQRTQQEDSAVYLCASSLVSLLGPGNTIYFGEGSWLTVV.